Given below is one T cell receptor (beta chain) in context. What it binds is not known. These data originate in a study of cytomegalovirus exposure and HLA in healthy donors. Study conclusions and caveats: The authors confirmed in vitro that a few CMV-associated chains were specific for CMV antigens. In an earlier analysis, in 540 or so donors, most V segments appeared productive either ~87% or ~30% of the time.

PCR was performed using 60 Vbeta and 13 Jbeta primers. As handled by the study authors: In a later analysis, around 87 million unique TCR beta chains included roughly 11 million shared by two or more donors. The method was immunoSEQ multiplex PCR; TCRdb's version includes in-frame clones alone and lacks a portion of them. V and J calls and clone size come straight from that table; D and trimming were deduced from the DNA. The sample yields 75,000 to 100,000 clones, approximately 72% seen once. Germline CDR1 reads WNHNN; CDR2 reads SYGVQD (reference sequence). There are 14 residues in the CDR3. Trimming removed 4 bases from V and 0 bases from J, with 10 bases in between.

This chain uses TRBV10-1 with TRBJ2-7, with D possibly TRBD2 on 6 matching bases. This TCR was sampled from a woman aged 70-85 years in good health and CMV-seropositive. Sequenced input: PBMCs. The CDR3 is CASSGRLDSYEQYF. CDR3 DNA: TGCGCCAGCAGTGGGCGACTAGACTCCTACGAGCAGTACTTC.